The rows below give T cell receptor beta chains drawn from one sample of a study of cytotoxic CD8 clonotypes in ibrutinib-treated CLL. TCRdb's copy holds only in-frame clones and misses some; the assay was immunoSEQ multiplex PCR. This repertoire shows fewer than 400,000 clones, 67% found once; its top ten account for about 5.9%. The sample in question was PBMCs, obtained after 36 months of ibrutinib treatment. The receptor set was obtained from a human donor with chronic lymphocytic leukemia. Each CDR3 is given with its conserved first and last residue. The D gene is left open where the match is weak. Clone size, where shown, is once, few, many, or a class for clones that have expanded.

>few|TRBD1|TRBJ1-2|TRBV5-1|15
CASSESGQGDYGYTF
TGCGCCAGCAGCGAATCCGGACAGGGCGACTATGGCTACACCTTC
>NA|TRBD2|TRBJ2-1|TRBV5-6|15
CASSFRTSGPGEQFF
TGTGCCAGCAGCTTCCGGACTAGCGGCCCGGGTGAGCAGTTCTTC
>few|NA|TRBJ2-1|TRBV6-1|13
CASRKSSYNEQFF
TGTGCCAGCAGGAAAAGCTCCTACAATGAGCAGTTCTTC
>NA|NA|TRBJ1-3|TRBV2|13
CASSGGPGNTIYF
TGTGCCAGCTCCGGGGGGCCTGGAAACACCATATATTTT
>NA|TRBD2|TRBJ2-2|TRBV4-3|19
CASSQDPPRGRANTGELFF
TGCGCCAGCAGCCAAGACCCCCCCCGGGGGAGGGCGAACACCGGGGAGCTGTTTTTT
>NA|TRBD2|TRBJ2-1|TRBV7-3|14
CASSRAGGPLEQFF
TGTGCCAGCAGCCGAGCGGGAGGGCCTCTAGAGCAGTTCTTC
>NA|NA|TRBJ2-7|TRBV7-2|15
CASSLAAASSYEQYF
TGTGCCAGCAGCTTAGCGGCGGCGAGCTCCTACGAGCAGTACTTC
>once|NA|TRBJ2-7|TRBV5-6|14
CASSPNMGSYEQHF
TGTGCCAGCAGCCCGAATATGGGTTCCTACGAGCAGCACTTC
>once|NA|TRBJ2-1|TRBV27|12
CARLLGGGEQFF
TGTGCCAGACTCCTAGGGGGGGGTGAGCAGTTCTTC
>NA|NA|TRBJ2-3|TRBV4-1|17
CASSQDRLDLSTDTQYF
TGCGCCAGCAGCCAAGATCGGCTAGACCTAAGCACAGATACGCAGTATTTT
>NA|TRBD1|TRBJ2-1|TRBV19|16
CASSIKSRGRINEQFF
TGTGCCAGTAGTATAAAGTCCAGGGGGCGGATAAATGAGCAGTTCTTC
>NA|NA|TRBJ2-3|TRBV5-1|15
CASSFWAGPRGTQYF
TGCGCCAGCAGCTTCTGGGCGGGGCCCCGGGGGACGCAGTATTTT
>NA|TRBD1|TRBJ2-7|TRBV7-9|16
CASSVDWDRDSYEQYF
TGTGCCAGCAGCGTAGACTGGGACAGAGACTCCTACGAGCAGTACTTC
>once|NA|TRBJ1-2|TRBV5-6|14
CASSLKGLWYGYTF
TGTGCCAGCAGCTTGAAGGGACTCTGGTATGGCTACACCTTC
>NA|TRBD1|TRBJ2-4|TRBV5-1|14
CASSRGQGLNIQYF
TGCGCCAGCAGCCGGGGACAGGGGCTAAACATTCAGTACTTC
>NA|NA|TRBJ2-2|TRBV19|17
CASSAAGRGTTAGELFF
TGTGCCAGTAGTGCCGCCGGGAGAGGCACCACAGCCGGGGAGCTGTTTTTT
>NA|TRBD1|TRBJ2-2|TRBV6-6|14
CASSLDRGTGELFF
TGTGCCAGCAGTTTGGACAGGGGGACCGGGGAGCTGTTTTTT
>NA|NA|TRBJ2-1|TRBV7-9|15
CASSLAAFSYNEQFF
TGTGCCAGCAGCTTAGCAGCCTTCTCCTACAATGAGCAGTTCTTC